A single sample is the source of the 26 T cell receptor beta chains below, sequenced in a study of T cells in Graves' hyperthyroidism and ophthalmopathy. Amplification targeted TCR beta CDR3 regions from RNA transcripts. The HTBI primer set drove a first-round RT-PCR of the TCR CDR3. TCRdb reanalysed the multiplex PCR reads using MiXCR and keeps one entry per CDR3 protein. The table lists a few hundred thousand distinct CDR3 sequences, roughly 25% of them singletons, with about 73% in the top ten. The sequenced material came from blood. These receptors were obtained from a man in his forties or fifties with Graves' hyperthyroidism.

The DNA for the CDR3 is TGTGCCAGCAGCTTAGCCGGGACAGGGCGCTACGAGCAGTACTTC. It codes for CASSLAGTGRYEQYF. The rearrangement links TRBV11-3 to TRBJ2-7; 9 positions match TRBD1. Germline CDR1 is SGHNT and CDR2 is YENEEA. V lost 1 base, J lost 3 bases, and 4 bases stayed unmatched. This CDR3 has 15 amino acids.

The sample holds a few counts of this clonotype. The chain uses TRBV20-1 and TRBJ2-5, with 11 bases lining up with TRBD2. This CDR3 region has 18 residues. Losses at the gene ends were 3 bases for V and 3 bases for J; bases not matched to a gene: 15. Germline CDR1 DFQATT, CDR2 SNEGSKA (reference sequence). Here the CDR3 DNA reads TGCAGTGCTAGCCTCTGGGTTAGCGGGAGGGCCCGAGAAGAGACCCAGTACTTC. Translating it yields CSASLWVSGRAREETQYF.

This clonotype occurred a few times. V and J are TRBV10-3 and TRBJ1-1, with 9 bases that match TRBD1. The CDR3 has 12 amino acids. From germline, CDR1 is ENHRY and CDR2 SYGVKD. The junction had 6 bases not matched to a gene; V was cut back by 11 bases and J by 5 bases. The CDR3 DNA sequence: TGTGCCGCTACAGGGGGCGCAACTGAAGCTTTCTTT. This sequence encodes CAATGGATEAFF.

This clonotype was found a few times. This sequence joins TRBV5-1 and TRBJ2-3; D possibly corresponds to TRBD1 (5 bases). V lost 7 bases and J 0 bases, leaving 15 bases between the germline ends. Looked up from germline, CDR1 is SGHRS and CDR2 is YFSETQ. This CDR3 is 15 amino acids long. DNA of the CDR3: TGCGCCAGCTCCAAGGGGCCCTCTAGCACAGATACGCAGTATTTT. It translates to CASSKGPSSTDTQYF.

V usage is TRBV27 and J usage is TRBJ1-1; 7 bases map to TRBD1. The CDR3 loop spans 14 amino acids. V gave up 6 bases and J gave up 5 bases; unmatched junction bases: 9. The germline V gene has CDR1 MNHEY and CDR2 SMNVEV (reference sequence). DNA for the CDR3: TGTGCCAGCAGGACTACACAGGGGTGGACTGAAGCTTTCTTT. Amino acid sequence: CASRTTQGWTEAFF.

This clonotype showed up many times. The DNA of the CDR3 is TGTGCCAGCAGTGACCCTGGGACTAGCGGTAGCTCCTACAATGAGCAGTTCTTC. Amino acids: CASSDPGTSGSSYNEQFF. The chain links TRBV2 to TRBJ2-1; 11 nucleotides match TRBD2. Germline loops: CDR1 SNHLY, CDR2 FYNNEI. V lost 3 bases, J lost 0 bases, and 7 bases stayed unmatched. CDR3 size: 18 residues.

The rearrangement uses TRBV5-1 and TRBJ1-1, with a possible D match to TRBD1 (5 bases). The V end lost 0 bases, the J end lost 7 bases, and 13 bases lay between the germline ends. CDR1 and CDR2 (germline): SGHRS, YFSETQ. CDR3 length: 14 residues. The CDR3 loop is CASSLGRTFFEAFF. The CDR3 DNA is TGCGCCAGCAGCTTGGGGAGGACATTCTTTGAAGCTTTCTTT.

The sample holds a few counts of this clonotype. As DNA, the CDR3 is TGTGCCAGCAGTTACGTAACTAGCGGGCGTCGCACAGATACGCAGTATTTT. Protein sequence: CASSYVTSGRRTDTQYF. This chain links TRBV6-2 or TRBV6-3 with TRBJ2-3; 9 bases fit TRBD2. Germline V CDR1 and CDR2: MNHEY, SVGEGT. The CDR3 has 17 amino acids. The V segment lost 2 bases and the J segment 1 base; nucleotides outside the gene matches: 7.

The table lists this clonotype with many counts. The CDR3 DNA is TGCGCCAGCAGCTTGACGACGGGCGGGAGTTTGGCAGATACGCAGTATTTT. Translation gives CASSLTTGGSLADTQYF. This chain joins TRBV5-1 and TRBJ2-3, with 7 bases identical to TRBD2. With V trimmed by 1 base and J by 4 bases, 12 bases remained unmatched. This CDR3 has 17 amino acids. The germline gives CDR1 SGHRS, CDR2 YFSETQ. Drawing the rest from reference TRBV5-1 and TRBJ2-3, the complete variable domain is KAGVTQTPRYLIKTRGQQVTLSCSPISGHRSVSWYQQTPGQGLQFLFEYFSETQRNKGNFPGRFSGRQFSNSRSEMNVSTLELGDSALYLCASSLTTGGSLADTQYFGPGTRLTVL.

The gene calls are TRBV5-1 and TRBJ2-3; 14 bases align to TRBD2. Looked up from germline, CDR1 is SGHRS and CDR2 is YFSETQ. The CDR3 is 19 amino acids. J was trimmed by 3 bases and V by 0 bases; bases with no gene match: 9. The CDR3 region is CASSLAGTSGSYSTDTQYF. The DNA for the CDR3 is TGCGCCAGCAGCTTGGCCGGGACTAGCGGGAGTTATTCGACAGATACGCAGTATTTT.

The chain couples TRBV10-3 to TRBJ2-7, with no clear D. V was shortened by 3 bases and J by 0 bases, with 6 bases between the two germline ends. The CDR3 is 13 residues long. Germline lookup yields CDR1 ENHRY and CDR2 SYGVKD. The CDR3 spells CAISDERSYEQYF. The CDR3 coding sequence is TGTGCCATCAGTGATGAGCGCTCCTACGAGCAGTACTTC.

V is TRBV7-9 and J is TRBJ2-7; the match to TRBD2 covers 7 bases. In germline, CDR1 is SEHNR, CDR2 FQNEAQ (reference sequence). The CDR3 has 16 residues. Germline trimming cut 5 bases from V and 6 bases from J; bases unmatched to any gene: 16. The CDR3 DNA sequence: TGTGCCAGCAGCCCAAGACTAGCCGGTTCTTTTCTCGAGCAGTACTTC. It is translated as CASSPRLAGSFLEQYF.

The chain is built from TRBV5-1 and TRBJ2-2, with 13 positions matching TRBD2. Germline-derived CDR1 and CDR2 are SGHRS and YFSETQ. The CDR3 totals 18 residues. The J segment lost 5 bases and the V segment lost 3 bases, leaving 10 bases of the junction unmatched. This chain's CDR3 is CASSSYLGLAGATGELFF. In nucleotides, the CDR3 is TGCGCCAGCAGCTCGTACCTAGGACTAGCGGGAGCAACCGGGGAGCTGTTTTTT.

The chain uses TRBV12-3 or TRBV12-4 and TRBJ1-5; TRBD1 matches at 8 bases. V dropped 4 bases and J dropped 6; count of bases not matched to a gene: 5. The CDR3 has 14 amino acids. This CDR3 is CASSWETGAQPQHF. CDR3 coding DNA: TGTGCCAGCAGTTGGGAGACAGGGGCTCAGCCCCAGCATTTT.

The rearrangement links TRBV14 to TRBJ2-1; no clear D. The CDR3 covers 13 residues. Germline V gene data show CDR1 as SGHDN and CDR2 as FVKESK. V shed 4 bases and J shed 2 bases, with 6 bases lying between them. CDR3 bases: TGTGCCAGCAGCCTGATGGCCTACAATGAGCAGTTCTTC. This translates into CASSLMAYNEQFF. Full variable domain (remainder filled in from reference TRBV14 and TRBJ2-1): EAGVTQFPSHSVIEKGQTVTLRCDPISGHDNLYWYRRVMGKEIKFLLHFVKESKQDESGMPNNRFLAERTGGTYSTLKVQPAELEDSGVYFCASSLMAYNEQFFGPGTRLTVL.

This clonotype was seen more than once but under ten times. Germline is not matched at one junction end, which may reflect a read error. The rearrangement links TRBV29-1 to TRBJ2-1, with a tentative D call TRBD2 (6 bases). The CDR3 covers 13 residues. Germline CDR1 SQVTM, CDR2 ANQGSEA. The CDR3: CGVPGGQTNEQFF. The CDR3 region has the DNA TGCGGCGTCCCAGGAGGGCAGACCAATGAGCAGTTCTTC.

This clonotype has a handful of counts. In DNA, the CDR3 is TGTGCCAGCAGTTCCTACAGGAGGGGTGAGCAGTTCTTC. Translating gives CASSSYRRGEQFF. The rearrangement links TRBV28 to TRBJ2-1; D is perhaps TRBD2 (6 bases). Between the trimmed V and J ends, which lost 4 bases and 9 bases, there was a span of 13 bases. This CDR3 region has 13 residues. CDR1 and CDR2 (germline): MDHEN, SYDVKM.

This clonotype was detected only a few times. CDR3 sequence reads: CASSPNRVNYGYTF. Here the CDR3 DNA reads TGTGCCAGCAGCCCCAACAGGGTTAACTATGGCTACACCTTC. The genes are TRBV7-2 and TRBJ1-2, with D perhaps matching TRBD1 (6 bases). The germline V and J ends were trimmed by 5 bases and 1 base, with 11 bases remaining between them. The germline CDR1 and CDR2 sequences are SGHTA and FQGNSA. CDR3 size: 14 residues.

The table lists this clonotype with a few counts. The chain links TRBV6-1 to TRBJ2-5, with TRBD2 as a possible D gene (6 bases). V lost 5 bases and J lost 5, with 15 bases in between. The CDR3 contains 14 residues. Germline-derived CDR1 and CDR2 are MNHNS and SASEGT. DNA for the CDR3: TGTGCCAGCAGTTATCGTCGACGGGGGGAGACCCAGTACTTC. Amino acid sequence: CASSYRRRGETQYF.

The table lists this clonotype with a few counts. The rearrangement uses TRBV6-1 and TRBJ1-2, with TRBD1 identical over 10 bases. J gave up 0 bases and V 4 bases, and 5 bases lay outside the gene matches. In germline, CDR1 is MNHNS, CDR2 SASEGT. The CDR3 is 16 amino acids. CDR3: CASSGDRGQTNYGYTF. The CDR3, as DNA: TGTGCCAGCAGTGGAGACAGGGGGCAAACTAACTATGGCTACACCTTC.

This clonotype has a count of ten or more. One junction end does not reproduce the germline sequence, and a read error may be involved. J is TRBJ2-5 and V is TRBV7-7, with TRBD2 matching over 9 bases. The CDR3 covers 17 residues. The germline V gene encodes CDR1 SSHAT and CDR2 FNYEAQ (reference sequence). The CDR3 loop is CASSFSSGKNGRETQYF. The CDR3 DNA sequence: TGTGCTAGCAGCTTTTCTAGCGGGAAAAACGGGAGAGAGACCCAGTACTTC.

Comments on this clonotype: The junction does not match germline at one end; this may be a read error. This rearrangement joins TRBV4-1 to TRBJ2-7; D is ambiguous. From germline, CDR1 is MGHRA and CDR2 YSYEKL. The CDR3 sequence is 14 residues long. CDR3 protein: CASSHPVSSYEQCF. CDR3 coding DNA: TGCGCCAGCAGCCACCCGGTGAGCTCCTACGAGCAGTGCTTC.

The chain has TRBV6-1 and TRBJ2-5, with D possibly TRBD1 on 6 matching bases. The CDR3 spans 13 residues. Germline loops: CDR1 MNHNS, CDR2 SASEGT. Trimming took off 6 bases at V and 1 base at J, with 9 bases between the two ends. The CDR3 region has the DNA TGTGCCAGCAGGGGACACTCCCAAGAGACCCAGTACTTC. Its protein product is CASRGHSQETQYF.

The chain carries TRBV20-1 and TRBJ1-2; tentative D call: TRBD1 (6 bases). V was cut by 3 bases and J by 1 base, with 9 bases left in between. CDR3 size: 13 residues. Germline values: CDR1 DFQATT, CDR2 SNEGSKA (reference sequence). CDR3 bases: TGCAGTGCTAGCACGGGACATAACTATGGCTACACCTTC. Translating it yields CSASTGHNYGYTF.

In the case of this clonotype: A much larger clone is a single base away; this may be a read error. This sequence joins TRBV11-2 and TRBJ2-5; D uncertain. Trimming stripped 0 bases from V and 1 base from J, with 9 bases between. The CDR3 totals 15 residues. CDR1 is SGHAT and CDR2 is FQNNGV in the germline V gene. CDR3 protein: CASSLDPTVQETQYF. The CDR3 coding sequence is TGTGCCAGCAGCTTAGATCCTACAGTCCAAGAGACCCAGTACTTC.

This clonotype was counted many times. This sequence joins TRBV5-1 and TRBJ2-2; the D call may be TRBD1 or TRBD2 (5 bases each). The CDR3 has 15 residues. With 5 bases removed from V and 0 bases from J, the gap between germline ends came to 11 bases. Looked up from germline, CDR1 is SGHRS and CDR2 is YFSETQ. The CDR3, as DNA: TGCGCCAGCAGACTCGGGACCTCGAACACCGGGGAGCTGTTTTTT. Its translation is CASRLGTSNTGELFF. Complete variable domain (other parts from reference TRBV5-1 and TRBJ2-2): KAGVTQTPRYLIKTRGQQVTLSCSPISGHRSVSWYQQTPGQGLQFLFEYFSETQRNKGNFPGRFSGRQFSNSRSEMNVSTLELGDSALYLCASRLGTSNTGELFFGEGSRLTVL.